Listed here are 7 T cell receptor beta chains from one sample, sequenced in a study of control samples from healthy donors and cancer patients (dated by TCRdb to the early 2020s). Library generation was performed with the immunoSEQ multiplex PCR assay. TCRdb retrieved this table from immuneACCESS and kept in-frame rearrangements only. Not all clones are present; in checked studies, unresolved V genes account for under half, and no reason is known for the remainder. The sample table holds tens of thousands of clones, of which 94% were seen once. In total, the top ten clones hold 2.8% of the sample. The specimen sequenced was blood. These receptors came from a woman younger than 45 in good health.

This chain links TRBV14 with TRBJ1-1, with TRBD1 as a possible D gene (6 bases). Germline V gene data show CDR1 as SGHDN and CDR2 as FVKESK. This CDR3 is 14 amino acids long. V was shortened by 4 bases and J by 1 base, with 10 bases between the two germline ends. DNA of the CDR3: TGTGCCAGCAGCCGCCAGACAGGGAACACTGAAGCTTTCTTT. It is translated as CASSRQTGNTEAFF.

The chain combines TRBV12-5 with TRBJ2-1; D is uncertain. The CDR3 length is 12 residues. V dropped 7 bases and J dropped 9 bases, with 13 bases sitting between them. Germline values: CDR1 LGHNT, CDR2 FRNRAP. The CDR3, as DNA: TGTGCTAGTGCTTTCCGTGTGGGTGAGCAGTTCTTC. Its protein is CASAFRVGEQFF.

This chain connects TRBV25-1 to TRBJ1-2, with 9 bases aligning to TRBD1. Losses at the gene ends were 1 base for V and 6 bases for J; bases not matched to a gene: 9. The CDR3 loop spans 16 amino acids. The germline CDR1 and CDR2 sequences are MGHDK and SYGVNS. The CDR3 DNA reads TGTGCCAGCAGTGAATTAACAGGGGGCGATCTTCATGGCTACACCTTC. Residues: CASSELTGGDLHGYTF.

The chain employs TRBV5-1 and TRBJ1-3; D unresolved. Trimming took off 3 bases at V and 0 bases at J, with 13 bases between the two ends. Germline CDR1 SGHRS, CDR2 YFSETQ. The CDR3 covers 16 residues. In nucleotides, the CDR3 is TGCGCCAGCAGCTCAGGTGGGCGACACTCTGGAAACACCATATATTTT. It specifies CASSSGGRHSGNTIYF.

The genes are TRBV21-1 and TRBJ2-1. TRBV21-1 is a recognized pseudogene. This CDR3 has 15 residues. CDR3 bases: TGTGCCAGCACTGAGGGGGGATACTCCTACAATGAGCAGTTCTTC. Translating gives CASTEGGYSYNEQFF.

The V call is TRBV24-1, the J call TRBJ2-3, with D perhaps matching TRBD2 (5 bases). Germline CDR1 is KGHDR and CDR2 is SFDVKD. V was cut by 4 bases and J by 2 bases, with 12 bases left in between. The CDR3 has 15 residues. CDR3: CATSEAGIYTDTQYF. The CDR3 DNA reads as TGTGCCACCAGTGAGGCCGGGATCTACACAGATACGCAGTATTTT.

The CDR3 sequence is CASTWGVNTEAFF. CDR3 DNA sequence: TGTGCCAGCACTTGGGGGGTGAACACTGAAGCTTTCTTT. This chain connects TRBV3-1 (or the pseudogene TRBV3-2) to TRBJ1-1; a possible D gene is TRBD1 (5 bases). Per the germline V gene, CDR1 is LGHDT and CDR2 is YNNKEL (reference sequence). This CDR3 region has 13 residues. Trimming pared 7 bases from V and 0 bases from J, leaving 9 bases between.